Listed below are T cell receptor beta chains from one sample, sequenced in a study of OX40 agonist ivuxolimab in advanced cancers. Repertoires were generated with immunoSEQ multiplex PCR, while TCRdb's copy carries only in-frame clones and drops some. The table lists roughly 11,000 clones, about 75% of them singletons. The sequenced sample was CD4+ or CD8+ T cells sorted from blood, obtained in a trial of the OX40 agonist ivuxolimab. Receptors were obtained from an adult with an advanced solid tumor such as melanoma, head and neck, liver or kidney cancer. The CDR3 runs from the conserved cysteine through the conserved F or W. A D gene is named only where the DNA matches it firmly. Not all rows give a size; the values are once, few, many and, for expanded clones, a class.

CDR3 protein	CDR3 DNA	J gene	V gene	D gene	clone size
CASSFLLAGASTDTQYF	TGTGCCAGCAGTTTCTTACTAGCGGGAGCTAGCACAGATACGCAGTATTTT	TRBJ2-3	TRBV28	TRBD2	-
CASDPYGYTF	TGTGCCTCTGACCCCTATGGCTACACCTTC	TRBJ1-2	TRBV9	-	-
CASSRSQGDSGNTIYF	TGTGCCAGCAGCCGGAGCCAGGGAGACTCTGGAAACACCATATATTTT	TRBJ1-3	TRBV4-2	-	-
CASSLVSRDRSYEQYF	TGTGCCAGCAGCTTAGTTAGCAGGGATCGCTCCTACGAGCAGTACTTC	TRBJ2-7	TRBV7-8	-	-
CASSLRGWGTEAFF	TGTGCCAGCAGTTTACGGGGATGGGGCACTGAAGCTTTCTTT	TRBJ1-1	TRBV27	-	-
CAISGWRGKEKGGELFF	TGTGCCATCAGTGGATGGAGGGGGAAAGAAAAGGGTGGGGAGCTGTTTTTT	TRBJ2-2	TRBV10-3	-	-
CASSLGPFSYNEQFF	TGTGCCAGCAGCTTAGGACCTTTCTCCTACAATGAGCAGTTCTTC	TRBJ2-1	TRBV7-2	-	-
CASSLDGLENEQFF	TGTGCCAGCAGCTTAGACGGACTAGAGAATGAGCAGTTCTTC	TRBJ2-1	TRBV7-9	TRBD2	-
CASSLRGQDQETQYF	TGTGCCAGCAGCTTAAGAGGACAGGACCAAGAGACCCAGTACTTC	TRBJ2-5	TRBV7-9	TRBD1	-
CASSLPGGSGANVLTF	TGTGCCAGCAGCTTACCCGGAGGCTCTGGGGCCAACGTCCTGACTTTC	TRBJ2-6	TRBV7-9	-	-
CASSFGRDEQFF	TGTGCCAGCAGTTTCGGTAGAGATGAGCAGTTCTTC	TRBJ2-1	TRBV27	-	-
CAWEGAPDEQYF	TGTGCCTGGGAGGGGGCACCTGACGAGCAGTACTTC	TRBJ2-7	TRBV30	TRBD1	once
CASSVSAGVSSGANVLTF	TGTGCCAGCAGCGTTTCGGCGGGAGTGTCCTCTGGGGCCAACGTCCTGACTTTC	TRBJ2-6	TRBV9	TRBD2	-
CASSRIDGIEAFF	TGCGCCAGCAGCCGCATAGACGGAATTGAAGCTTTCTTT	TRBJ1-1	TRBV4-3	-	few
CASGRGRTMNTEAFF	TGTGCCAGCGGACGGGGGCGGACGATGAACACTGAAGCTTTCTTT	TRBJ1-1	TRBV21-1	-	-
CASSESRSDNEQFF	TGCGCCAGCAGTGAGTCGAGATCGGACAATGAGCAGTTCTTC	TRBJ2-1	TRBV10-1	-	once